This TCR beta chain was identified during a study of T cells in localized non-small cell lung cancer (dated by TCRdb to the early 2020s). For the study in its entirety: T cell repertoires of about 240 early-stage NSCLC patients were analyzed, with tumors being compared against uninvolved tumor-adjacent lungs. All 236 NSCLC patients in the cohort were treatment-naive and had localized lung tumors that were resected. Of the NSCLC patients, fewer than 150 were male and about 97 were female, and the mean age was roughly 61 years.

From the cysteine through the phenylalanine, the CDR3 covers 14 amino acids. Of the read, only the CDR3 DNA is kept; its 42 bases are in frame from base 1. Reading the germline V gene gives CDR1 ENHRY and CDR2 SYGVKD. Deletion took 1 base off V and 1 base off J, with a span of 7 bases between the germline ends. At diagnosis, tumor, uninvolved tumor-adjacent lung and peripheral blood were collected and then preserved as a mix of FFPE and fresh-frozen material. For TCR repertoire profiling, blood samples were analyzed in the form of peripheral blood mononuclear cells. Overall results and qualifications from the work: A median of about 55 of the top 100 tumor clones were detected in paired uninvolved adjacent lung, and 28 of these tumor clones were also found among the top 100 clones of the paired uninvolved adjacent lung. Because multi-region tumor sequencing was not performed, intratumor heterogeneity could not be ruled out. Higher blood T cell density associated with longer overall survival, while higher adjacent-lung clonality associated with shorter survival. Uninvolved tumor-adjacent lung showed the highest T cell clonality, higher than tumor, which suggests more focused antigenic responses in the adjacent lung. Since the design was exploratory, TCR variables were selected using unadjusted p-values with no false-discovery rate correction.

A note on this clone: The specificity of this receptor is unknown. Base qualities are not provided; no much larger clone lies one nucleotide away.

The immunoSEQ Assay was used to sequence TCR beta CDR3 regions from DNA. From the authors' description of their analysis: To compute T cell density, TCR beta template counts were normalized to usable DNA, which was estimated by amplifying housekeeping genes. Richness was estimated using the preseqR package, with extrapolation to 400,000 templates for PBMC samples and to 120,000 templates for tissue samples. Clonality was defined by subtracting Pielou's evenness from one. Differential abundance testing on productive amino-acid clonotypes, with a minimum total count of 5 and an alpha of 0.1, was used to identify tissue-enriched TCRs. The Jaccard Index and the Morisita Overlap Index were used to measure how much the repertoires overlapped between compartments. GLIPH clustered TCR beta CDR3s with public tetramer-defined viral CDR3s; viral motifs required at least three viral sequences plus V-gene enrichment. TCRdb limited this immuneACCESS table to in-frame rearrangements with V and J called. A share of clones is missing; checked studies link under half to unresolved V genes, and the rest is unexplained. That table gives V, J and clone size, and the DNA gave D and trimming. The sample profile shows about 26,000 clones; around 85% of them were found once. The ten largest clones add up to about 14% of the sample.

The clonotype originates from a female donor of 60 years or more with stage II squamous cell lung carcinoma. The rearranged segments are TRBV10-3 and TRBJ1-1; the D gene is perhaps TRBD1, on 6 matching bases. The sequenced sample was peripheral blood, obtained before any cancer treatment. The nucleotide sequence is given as TGTGCCATCAGTGAGTTGGGGGCGAACACTGAAGCTTTCTTT. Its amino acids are CAISELGANTEAFF.